The next 14 T cell receptor beta chains were all read from a single sample in a study of cytomegalovirus exposure and HLA in healthy donors. With 60 Vbeta and 13 Jbeta primers, the PCR was carried out. Assay used: immunoSEQ multiplex PCR; TCRdb lists only in-frame clones, some missing. There are 100,000 or so clones in the sample; over 75% occur only once, and 10% to 11% lies in the top ten. Sequenced input: PBMCs. The receptors originated from a man aged 35 to 55 in good health and CMV-seropositive.

The V and J genes are TRBV7-2 and TRBJ2-5; TRBD2 is a possible D gene (6 bases). Between the trimmed V and J ends, which lost 2 bases and 3 bases, there was a span of 7 bases. Germline assignment: CDR1 SGHTA and CDR2 FQGNSA. CDR3 length equals 13 residues. CDR3 region: CASSLWREETQYF. DNA for the CDR3: TGTGCCAGCAGCTTATGGAGGGAAGAGACCCAGTACTTC.

This sequence joins TRBV7-9 and TRBJ1-4; D gene uncertain. CDR1 and CDR2 (germline): SEHNR, FQNEAQ (reference sequence). V lost 5 bases and J lost 8, with 12 bases in between. This CDR3 spans 13 amino acids. The CDR3: CASSTSEGEKLFF. CDR3 nucleotide sequence: TGTGCCAGCAGCACGAGCGAGGGCGAAAAACTGTTTTTT.

This sequence joins TRBV19 and TRBJ2-3, with 11 bases identical to TRBD1. The CDR3 totals 14 residues. V lost 7 bases, J lost 4 bases, and 4 bases stayed unmatched. CDR1 is LNHDA and CDR2 is SQIVND in the germline V gene (reference sequence). The CDR3 is CASTRTGGSDTQYF. Written as DNA, the CDR3 is TGTGCCAGTACGAGGACAGGGGGCTCAGATACGCAGTATTTT. Full variable domain (remainder filled in from reference TRBV19 and TRBJ2-3): DGGITQSPKYLFRKEGQNVTLSCEQNLNHDAMYWYRQDPGQGLRLIYYSQIVNDFQKGDIAEGYSVSREKKESFPLTVTSAQKNPTAFYLCASTRTGGSDTQYFGPGTRLTVL.

The V gene is TRBV19, the J gene TRBJ1-5; D is undetermined. Germline V CDR1 and CDR2: LNHDA, SQIVND (reference sequence). Trimming cost V 5 bases and J 7 bases, with 9 bases left between them. The CDR3 is made up of 12 amino acids. The CDR3 nucleotides are TGTGCCAGTAGTCAGACGCGGCAGCCCCAGCATTTT. Its translation: CASSQTRQPQHF.

This chain connects TRBV5-5 to TRBJ2-5, with D possibly TRBD2 on 5 matching bases. V was pared by 4 bases and J by 7 bases, with 11 bases between. The CDR3 spans 12 residues. Germline V gene lookup returns CDR1 SGHKS and CDR2 YYEKEE (reference sequence). The DNA of the CDR3 is TGTGCCAGCAGCGCCCTAGAGGGGACCCAGTACTTC. Its translation is CASSALEGTQYF.

The V call is TRBV7-2, the J call TRBJ2-7; 9 bases fit TRBD2. Losses at the gene ends were 5 bases for V and 5 bases for J; bases not matched to a gene: 7. This CDR3 spans 14 amino acids. Germline values: CDR1 SGHTA, CDR2 FQGNSA. The CDR3 bases are TGTGCCAGCAGCCCCCGCGGGGGGGTCCACGAGCAGTACTTC. This translates into CASSPRGGVHEQYF.

This clone occurred a few times. This chain uses TRBV4-3 with TRBJ2-1; D call uncertain. Trimming shortened V by 0 bases and J by 4 bases, and 7 bases separated the two germline ends. Germline assignment: CDR1 LGHNA and CDR2 YSLEER. This CDR3 is 14 amino acids long. The DNA for the CDR3 is TGCGCCAGCAGCCAAGACCAGTTATACAATGAGCAGTTCTTC. It codes for CASSQDQLYNEQFF.

This clone was recorded a few times. V gene TRBV4-3 combines with J gene TRBJ2-1; TRBD2 aligns across 8 bases. The CDR3 length is 14 residues. Trimming cost V 1 base and J 8 bases; bases outside gene matches: 4. Germline CDR1 reads LGHNA; CDR2 reads YSLEER. CDR3 coding DNA: TGCGCCAGCAGCCAAGTAGCGGGGCGAGATGAGCAGTTCTTC. Protein product: CASSQVAGRDEQFF.

The J gene is TRBJ1-5, the V gene TRBV15, with D tentatively TRBD1 (5 bases). This CDR3 has 13 residues. The germline CDR1 and CDR2 sequences are LNHNV and YYDKDF (reference sequence). V was clipped by 3 bases and J by 6 bases, with 9 bases between them. CDR3 residues: CATSRGGTQPQHF. The DNA of the CDR3 is TGTGCCACCAGCAGGGGAGGGACTCAGCCCCAGCATTTT.

This clone was observed a handful of times. The rearrangement uses TRBV2 and TRBJ1-1; the D gene is possibly TRBD1 (5 bases). Germline CDR1 reads SNHLY; CDR2 reads FYNNEI. The CDR3 has 14 amino acids. V gave up 6 bases and J gave up 4 bases, with 15 bases separating them. The CDR3 reads CASRVTGGGTEAFF. DNA for the CDR3: TGTGCCAGCAGGGTTACAGGTGGCGGCACTGAAGCTTTCTTT.

This clone turned up a few times. The chain joins TRBV14 to TRBJ2-2, with 12 bases lining up with TRBD2. Germline values: CDR1 SGHDN, CDR2 FVKESK. This CDR3 is built from 16 residues. J was trimmed by 4 bases and V by 5 bases; bases with no gene match: 5. CDR3 sequence: CASSGGLAGPTGELFF. The CDR3 DNA sequence: TGTGCCAGCAGCGGTGGACTAGCGGGGCCCACCGGGGAGCTGTTTTTT.

The chain uses TRBV2 and TRBJ1-5; D is uncertain. CDR3 length: 15 amino acids. Germline CDR1 SNHLY, CDR2 FYNNEI. The V end was cut by 1 base, the J end by 5 bases, with 12 bases between. The CDR3 region is CASSEGPPQDQPQHF. CDR3 coding DNA: TGTGCCAGCAGTGAAGGGCCCCCGCAGGATCAGCCCCAGCATTTT.

This clone was counted between two and nine times. The J gene is TRBJ1-2, the V gene TRBV9, with D perhaps matching TRBD1 (6 bases). Per the germline V gene, CDR1 is SGDLS and CDR2 is YYNGEE. V lost 0 bases, J lost 7 bases, and 13 bases lay in between. The CDR3 covers 14 residues. The CDR3 coding sequence is TGTGCCAGCAGCGTAGTGGACAGAGGCCCTGGCTACACCTTC. Its protein is CASSVVDRGPGYTF. Full variable domain (rest looked up from reference TRBV9 and TRBJ1-2): DSGVTQTPKHLITATGQRVTLRCSPRSGDLSVYWYQQSLDQGLQFLIQYYNGEERAKGNILERFSAQQFPDLHSELNLSSLELGDSALYFCASSVVDRGPGYTFGSGTRLTVV.

The chain is built from TRBV6-6 and TRBJ2-5; TRBD2 matches at 12 bases. Germline V gives CDR1 MNHNY, CDR2 SVGAGI (reference sequence). With V trimmed by 6 bases and J by 5 bases, 7 bases remained unmatched. The CDR3 extends over 15 amino acids. In DNA, the CDR3 is TGTGCCAGCAGCTACCTAGGGACTAGCGGGGAGACCCAGTACTTC. Its protein is CASSYLGTSGETQYF.